The text below deals with one TCR beta chain. Its antigen is unidentified. The data originate from a study of radiation and T cells in renal cell carcinoma. At the level of the study: Nephrectomy followed 15 Gy stereotactic body radiation by 4 weeks. Study findings and constraints: Top tumor clonotypes rose in blood 2 weeks post-radiation, then contracted.

Time point noted: baseline pretreatment blood. As to treatment: 15 Gy SBRT to primary tumor, nephrectomy 4 weeks later. Trimming shortened V by 3 bases and J by 3 bases, and 9 bases separated the two germline ends. The germline CDR1 and CDR2 sequences are SEHNR and FQNEAQ (reference sequence). This CDR3 contains 13 residues. The method was immunoSEQ multiplex PCR; TCRdb's version includes in-frame clones alone and lacks a portion of them. Seen here are 100,000 to 150,000 clones, roughly 80% observed once, and the top ten hold under 4%. Sequencing was performed on blood, taken from a patient whose treatment included radiotherapy and nephrectomy. The sequence came from a woman aged 60 to 75 with renal cell carcinoma. The V call is TRBV7-9, the J call TRBJ2-7; D remains unclear. In DNA form, the CDR3 reads TGTGCCAGCAGCTTGGGCAGCGACTACGAGCAGTACTTC. Amino acid sequence: CASSLGSDYEQYF. The variable domain in full, with the rest retrieved from reference TRBV7-9 and TRBJ2-7, is DTGVSQNPRHKITKRGQNVTFRCDPISEHNRLYWYRQTLGQGPEFLTYFQNEAQLEKSRLLSDRFSAERPKGSFSTLEIQRTEQGDSAMYLCASSLGSDYEQYFGPGTRLTVT.